These T cell receptor beta chains were read from a single sample in a study of control samples from healthy donors and cancer patients. Clones were read by immunoSEQ multiplex PCR, and TCRdb kept only the in-frame ones, dropping some. There are hundreds of thousands of clones in the sample; around nine tenths occur only once, and just under 6.5% lies in the top ten. The sequencing input was PBMCs. The receptors stem from a man aged 35-49 years with head and neck cancer. Each CDR3 is given with its conserved first and last residue. The order of the fields is CDR3 length, D gene, J gene, clone size, V gene, CDR3 protein, CDR3 DNA. A D gene is named only where the DNA matches it firmly. Rows may omit the clone size; those that give it use once, few, many or a size class.

cdr3_length: 15
d_call: TRBD1
j_call: TRBJ2-2
clone_size: -
v_call: TRBV5-1
cdr3_aa: CASSLRQGAGGELFF
cdr3_nt: TGCGCCAGCAGCTTGCGGCAGGGGGCCGGCGGGGAGCTGTTTTTT

cdr3_length: 16
d_call: TRBD2
j_call: TRBJ2-3
clone_size: -
v_call: TRBV7-9
cdr3_aa: CASRVYLAGEADTQYF
cdr3_nt: TGTGCCAGCAGGGTGTACTTGGCGGGAGAAGCAGATACGCAGTATTTT

cdr3_length: 16
d_call: TRBD2
j_call: TRBJ2-1
clone_size: -
v_call: TRBV27
cdr3_aa: CASSLWDYSLYNEQFF
cdr3_nt: TGTGCCAGCAGTTTATGGGACTATTCCCTCTACAATGAGCAGTTCTTC

cdr3_length: 11
d_call: -
j_call: TRBJ1-6
clone_size: -
v_call: TRBV19
cdr3_aa: CASSAGSPLHF
cdr3_nt: TGTGCCAGTAGCGCTGGCTCACCCCTCCACTTT

cdr3_length: 15
d_call: TRBD1
j_call: TRBJ2-6
clone_size: -
v_call: TRBV7-2
cdr3_aa: CASSLVGGASKVLTF
cdr3_nt: TGTGCCAGCAGCTTAGTAGGGGGCGCGTCTAAGGTCCTGACTTTC

cdr3_length: 17
d_call: TRBD2
j_call: TRBJ2-5
clone_size: -
v_call: TRBV19
cdr3_aa: CASSIDPQRGGPETQYF
cdr3_nt: TGTGCCAGTAGTATAGACCCACAGCGGGGGGGCCCGGAGACCCAGTACTTC

cdr3_length: 18
d_call: TRBD2
j_call: TRBJ2-2
clone_size: -
v_call: TRBV18
cdr3_aa: CASSQPGLAGSNTGELFF
cdr3_nt: TGTGCCAGCTCACAACCGGGACTAGCGGGATCGAACACCGGGGAGCTGTTTTTT

cdr3_length: 16
d_call: -
j_call: TRBJ2-3
clone_size: -
v_call: TRBV18
cdr3_aa: CASSPRGSTSTDTQYF
cdr3_nt: TGTGCCAGCTCACCACGGGGATCTACTAGCACAGATACGCAGTATTTT

cdr3_length: 15
d_call: -
j_call: TRBJ2-5
clone_size: once
v_call: TRBV6-5
cdr3_aa: CASTKGRGWKETQYF
cdr3_nt: TGTGCCAGCACCAAGGGCAGGGGTTGGAAGGAGACCCAGTACTTC

cdr3_length: 14
d_call: -
j_call: TRBJ1-2
clone_size: -
v_call: TRBV19
cdr3_aa: CASSIGGGSSGYTF
cdr3_nt: TGTGCCAGTAGTATAGGAGGAGGGTCGAGTGGCTACACCTTC

cdr3_length: 13
d_call: -
j_call: TRBJ1-2
clone_size: -
v_call: TRBV28
cdr3_aa: CASSLAQDYGYTF
cdr3_nt: TGTGCCAGCAGTTTGGCCCAGGACTATGGCTACACCTTC

cdr3_length: 14
d_call: TRBD1
j_call: TRBJ2-3
clone_size: -
v_call: TRBV19
cdr3_aa: CASTGTGATDTQYF
cdr3_nt: TGTGCCAGCACCGGGACAGGGGCCACAGATACGCAGTATTTT

cdr3_length: 17
d_call: TRBD1
j_call: TRBJ2-6
clone_size: -
v_call: TRBV28
cdr3_aa: CASRSGQGAPGANVLTF
cdr3_nt: TGTGCCTCGCGATCTGGACAGGGGGCGCCGGGGGCCAACGTCCTGACTTTC

cdr3_length: 15
d_call: TRBD1
j_call: TRBJ1-6
clone_size: -
v_call: TRBV10-3
cdr3_aa: CAIRGQGFEDSPLHF
cdr3_nt: TGTGCCATACGGGGACAGGGGTTCGAAGATTCACCCCTCCACTTT

cdr3_length: 16
d_call: TRBD1
j_call: TRBJ2-5
clone_size: -
v_call: TRBV3-1/TRBV3-2
cdr3_aa: CASSQSGTGGRETQYF
cdr3_nt: TGTGCCAGCAGCCAAAGTGGGACAGGGGGCCGGGAGACCCAGTACTTC

cdr3_length: 14
d_call: -
j_call: TRBJ1-6
clone_size: few
v_call: TRBV2
cdr3_aa: CASDMEGRHSPLHF
cdr3_nt: TGTGCCAGCGACATGGAAGGGAGGCATTCACCCCTCCACTTT

cdr3_length: 11
d_call: -
j_call: TRBJ2-7
clone_size: -
v_call: TRBV7-2
cdr3_aa: CASGPEYEQYF
cdr3_nt: TGTGCCAGCGGACCCGAGTACGAGCAGTACTTC

cdr3_length: 14
d_call: TRBD2
j_call: TRBJ2-1
clone_size: once
v_call: TRBV7-9
cdr3_aa: CASSLPSGRDEQFF
cdr3_nt: TGTGCCAGCAGCTTACCTAGCGGGAGGGATGAGCAGTTCTTC

cdr3_length: 18
d_call: TRBD2
j_call: TRBJ2-3
clone_size: -
v_call: TRBV5-1
cdr3_aa: CASSLIAGGSGLDDTQYF
cdr3_nt: TGCGCCAGCAGCTTAATAGCGGGAGGCTCGGGGTTAGATGATACGCAGTATTTT

cdr3_length: 13
d_call: -
j_call: TRBJ1-6
clone_size: -
v_call: TRBV7-8
cdr3_aa: CASGTGRSSPLHF
cdr3_nt: TGTGCCAGCGGAACAGGGAGGAGTTCACCCCTCCACTTT

cdr3_length: 16
d_call: -
j_call: TRBJ1-6
clone_size: -
v_call: TRBV7-9
cdr3_aa: CASSDWAGTGNSPLHF
cdr3_nt: TGTGCCAGCAGCGACTGGGCCGGGACCGGCAATTCACCCCTCCACTTT